Sequencing of this T cell receptor beta chain was carried out in a study of blood T cell repertoires in COVID-19. Study-wide context: COVID-19 samples from acute and convalescent phases originated in the United States, Italy and Spain. From T cells, B-cell-depleted T cells, or PBMCs came the material, which was cDNA or gDNA.

CDR1 and CDR2 from the germline V gene are LGHDT and YNNKEL (reference sequence). Trimming at V came to 3 bases and at J to 2 bases, leaving 4 bases not matched to a gene. CDR3 size: 15 residues. Per the original data handling: Reference gene primer amplification gave nucleated cell count estimates. Profiled with immunoSEQ multiplex PCR; TCRdb holds only in-frame clones, not every one. V, J and clone size derive from that table, while D and trimming were established from the DNA sequence. This sample has 75,000 to 100,000 clones, with 83% found just once. The gene calls are TRBV3-1 (or the pseudogene TRBV3-2) and TRBJ2-7, with 10 bases that match TRBD1. The receptor comes from a woman over 75 with acute or convalescent COVID-19. The sample was peripheral blood. For the CDR3, the DNA is TGTGCCAGCAGCCACCAGACAGGGGGCCCCTACGAGCAGTACTTC. Its protein product is CASSHQTGGPYEQYF.